A selection of T cell receptor beta chains follows, all from one sample in a study of T cell clusters in autoimmune cytopenias. With the multiplex PCR reads reprocessed, TCRdb shows one record per CDR3 protein and no DNA. The sample totals 4,500 to 6,500 distinct CDR3 sequences; its top ten clones hold approximately 19%. Sequenced sample: peripheral blood. Receptor source: a human donor with an autoimmune cytopenia or autoimmune hepatitis (not recorded which). The CDR3 runs from the conserved cysteine through the conserved F or W. Only part of the rows carry a size: once, few, many, or a class if the clone is expanded.

>TRBJ2-7|-|TRBV11-2
CASSLGTSYEQYF
>TRBJ1-2|medium-sized|TRBV27
CATSDRPYYGYTF
>TRBJ1-5|-|TRBV19
CASSIGGGAEASQPQHF
>TRBJ2-1|medium-sized|TRBV27
CASRVIVEQFF
>TRBJ2-3|-|TRBV6-5
CASSRLAGDTDTQYF
>TRBJ1-5|large|TRBV19
CASSARQGGQPQHF
>TRBJ2-5|medium-sized|TRBV29-1
CSVAGPSGQETQYF
>TRBJ2-2|-|TRBV14
CASSAGGTNTGELFF
>TRBJ1-1|-|TRBV5-6
CASSLGRGQGTEAFF
>TRBJ2-3|medium-sized|TRBV30
CAWNWGRGPQARTDTQYF
>TRBJ1-2|medium-sized|TRBV5-6
CASSFGDRDGGYTF
>TRBJ1-1|-|TRBV5-1
CASSPGPQKNTEAFF
>TRBJ1-5|medium-sized|TRBV19
CASSIGPVQHF
>TRBJ1-1|-|TRBV7-9
CTSSFTNTEAFF
>TRBJ1-2|medium-sized|TRBV29-1
CSVEDGVRWYGYTF
>TRBJ1-2|medium-sized|TRBV6-5
CASSYSEQSYGYTF
>TRBJ2-1|-|TRBV7-6
CASSQGQAGNNEQFF
>TRBJ1-3|medium-sized|TRBV19
CASSLYTTASGNTIYF
>TRBJ2-2|-|TRBV30
CAWSVRPQGSNTGELFF
>TRBJ1-4|medium-sized|TRBV19
CASSDKGQGTKKLFF
>TRBJ2-1|-|TRBV12-3/TRBV12-4
CASSFGSGGAYEQFF
>TRBJ2-7|medium-sized|TRBV29-1
CSVELVGGRSDVNEQYF
>TRBJ2-6|medium-sized|TRBV19
CASMTVLSGANVLTF
>TRBJ1-6|-|TRBV27
CASSLPRTGRPKPLHF
>TRBJ2-3|-|TRBV25-1
CASSEPSSTDTQYF
>TRBJ2-2|medium-sized|TRBV19
CASIGQRLGELFF
>TRBJ2-7|-|TRBV13
CASSFATGKGYEQYF
>TRBJ2-2|-|TRBV5-1
CASSLKRELFF
>TRBJ1-3|medium-sized|TRBV6-5
CASTDSGGNTIYF
>TRBJ1-6|medium-sized|TRBV11-1
CASSLVGGSPLHF
>TRBJ1-6|medium-sized|TRBV12-3/TRBV12-4
CASSLGTNSPLHF
>TRBJ2-7|-|TRBV15
CATSSPRTGGYEQYF
>TRBJ1-6|-|TRBV9
CASSLTTGGGNSPLHF
>TRBJ1-1|-|TRBV29-1
CSVVGGQETGHTEAFF
>TRBJ2-3|medium-sized|TRBV30
CAWVEGGGRTQYF
>TRBJ1-5|-|TRBV20-1
CSATVGQGINQPQHF
>TRBJ2-5|medium-sized|TRBV29-1
CSADPGQSETQYF
>TRBJ2-3|-|TRBV12-3/TRBV12-4
CASNDRARTDTQYF
>TRBJ2-1|-|TRBV13
CASSSYPLAGGLGDEQFF
>TRBJ2-2|medium-sized|TRBV6-1
CASTLDGSVGGELFF
>TRBJ1-3|-|TRBV4-2
CASRREGSGNTIYF
>TRBJ1-2|-|TRBV7-9
CASSNPGGYGYTF
>TRBJ1-5|-|TRBV12-3/TRBV12-4
CASSPGGPNQPQHF
>TRBJ2-7|medium-sized|TRBV27
CASRRDTAYEQYF
>TRBJ2-2|-|TRBV5-1
CASSLEGDSLTGELFF
>TRBJ1-1|medium-sized|TRBV19
CASSPEEGLMNTEAFF
>TRBJ2-2|medium-sized|TRBV12-3/TRBV12-4
CASSLGRGVLAGGELFF
>TRBJ2-3|medium-sized|TRBV27
CASSFGGPADTQYF
>TRBJ2-3|medium-sized|TRBV6-1
CASRPRTSGASSSTDTQYF
>TRBJ2-2|medium-sized|TRBV30
CAWTQGTGELFF
>TRBJ1-1|-|TRBV19
CASRDRSQGATEAFF
>TRBJ1-3|-|TRBV6-1
CASSAGARGNTIYF
>TRBJ1-2|medium-sized|TRBV19
CASTSRQDQRAYGYTF
>TRBJ2-7|medium-sized|TRBV19
CASRRRGTGQGGYEQYF